The rows below give T cell receptor beta chains drawn from one sample of a study of blood T cell repertoires in COVID-19. Repertoires were generated with immunoSEQ multiplex PCR, while TCRdb's copy carries only in-frame clones and drops some. The table includes over 200,000 clones, under 90% detected once. The sample was peripheral blood. The receptors were gathered from a woman older than 75 with COVID-19, enrolled during active disease. CDR3s include the opening cysteine and the closing phenylalanine or tryptophan. D genes are given only for firm matches. Clone size, where shown, is once, few, many, or a class for clones that have expanded.

>15|TRBD1|TRBV7-9|TRBJ2-3|NA
CASSRGTGSRGTQYF
TGTGCCAGCAGCAGAGGGACAGGGAGCCGTGGAACGCAGTATTTT
>14|NA|TRBV28|TRBJ1-2|few
CASSGSDLNYGYTF
TGTGCCAGTTCGGGTTCGGATCTGAACTATGGCTACACCTTC
>14|NA|TRBV3-1/TRBV3-2|TRBJ1-5|NA
CASSFRQGNQPQHF
TGTGCCAGCAGCTTCAGACAGGGCAATCAGCCCCAGCATTTT
>13|NA|TRBV2|TRBJ1-5|NA
CASKIGESQPQHF
TGTGCCAGCAAGATAGGGGAATCTCAGCCCCAGCATTTT
>14|NA|TRBV19|TRBJ1-5|NA
CASSTTGFNQPQHF
TGTGCCAGTAGTACTACAGGGTTCAATCAGCCCCAGCATTTT
>14|NA|TRBV2|TRBJ1-3|NA
CASREDLSGNTIYF
TGTGCCAGCAGAGAGGATTTATCTGGAAACACCATATATTTT
>14|TRBD1|TRBV3-1/TRBV3-2|TRBJ1-3|once
CASSPGTGRDTIYF
TGTGCCAGCAGCCCCGGGACAGGTCGAGACACCATATATTTT
>14|NA|TRBV6-1|TRBJ2-5|NA
CASSEIQGVETQYF
TGTGCCAGCAGTGAAATCCAGGGCGTAGAGACCCAGTACTTC
>14|TRBD1|TRBV19|TRBJ1-6|NA
CASSIRDSNSPLHF
TGTGCCAGTAGTATCCGGGACAGCAATTCACCCCTCCACTTT
>16|NA|TRBV6-1|TRBJ2-7|NA
CASSEVAGTSSYEQYF
TGTGCCAGCAGTGAAGTGGCGGGAACCAGCTCCTACGAGCAGTACTTC
>16|NA|TRBV6-6|TRBJ2-7|NA
CASSYGRSTGGYEQYF
TGTGCCAGCAGTTACGGGAGGTCCACCGGGGGTTACGAGCAGTACTTC
>15|NA|TRBV2|TRBJ1-6|NA
CASREPSSYNSPLHF
TGTGCCAGCCGGGAGCCAAGCTCCTATAATTCACCCCTCCACTTT
>13|NA|TRBV25-1|TRBJ2-1|NA
CASSELIVQGEFF
TGTGCCAGCAGTGAATTAATTGTACAGGGAGAATTCTTC
>14|NA|TRBV19|TRBJ2-7|NA
CASSAQGTAREQYF
TGTGCCAGTAGTGCCCAGGGGACCGCTCGAGAGCAGTACTTC
>15|TRBD1|TRBV18|TRBJ2-7|NA
CASSTGAGTAYEQYF
TGTGCCAGCTCAACAGGTGCCGGGACAGCCTACGAGCAGTACTTC
>14|TRBD1|TRBV14|TRBJ1-2|NA
CASSRKTGNYGYTF
TGTGCCAGCAGCCGAAAGACAGGGAACTATGGCTACACCTTC
>14|NA|TRBV5-6|TRBJ1-1|NA
CASTPGVTGTEAFF
TGTGCCAGCACTCCCGGGGTTACGGGCACTGAAGCTTTCTTT
>12|NA|TRBV5-6|TRBJ1-2|NA
CATLRVGYGYTF
TGTGCCACGCTCCGGGTGGGCTATGGCTACACCTTC
>14|NA|TRBV6-2/TRBV6-3|TRBJ1-5|NA
CASSQRTGNQPQHF
TGTGCCAGCAGTCAGCGGACAGGCAATCAGCCCCAGCATTTT
>15|TRBD2|TRBV29-1|TRBJ2-1|NA
CSVDSTSASYNEQFF
TGCAGCGTTGATAGCACTAGCGCTTCCTACAATGAGCAGTTCTTC
>15|TRBD1|TRBV3-1/TRBV3-2|TRBJ1-3|NA
CASRPRGTGLNTIYF
TGTGCCAGCAGGCCCAGGGGGACAGGGTTGAACACCATATATTTT
>15|TRBD2|TRBV7-3|TRBJ2-1|NA
CASSQRLAGGNEQFF
TGTGCCAGCAGCCAACGGCTAGCGGGAGGGAATGAGCAGTTCTTC
>11|NA|TRBV12-3/TRBV12-4|TRBJ1-4|NA
CASSLYEKLFF
TGTGCCAGCAGCCTATATGAAAAACTGTTTTTT